One TCR beta chain is described in this entry. The CDR3 loop spans 14 amino acids. Germline CDR1 MNHEY, CDR2 SVGEGT. The ends were cut back, 5 bases at V and 3 bases at J, with 13 bases in the middle. This sample was included in a study of blood T cell repertoires in COVID-19. Overall study: The cDNA or gDNA used as material had been derived from T cells, B-cell-depleted T cells, or PBMCs.

Here immunoSEQ multiplex PCR was the method, and the copy in TCRdb shows in-frame clones only, minus some. The repertoire consists of fewer than 350,000 clones, with about nine tenths occurring once and the leading ten covering 4.5% to 5.5%. Recovery among Cohort 3 donors was established by two negative PCRs, clearance, or symptom resolution. The clonotype comes from a man in his sixties who had recovered from COVID-19. Specimen: PBMCs or T cells enriched from blood (not recorded which). This chain uses TRBV6-2 or TRBV6-3 with TRBJ1-2, with D maybe TRBD1 (6 bases). DNA of the CDR3: TGTGCCAGCAGTAGAACCGGACAGTACTATGGCTACACCTTC. Its translation is CASSRTGQYYGYTF.